This T cell receptor (beta chain) was captured in a study of beta chain features in type 1 diabetes. Whole-study findings and limits: Researchers could not determine here whether HLA type influences TCRB rearrangement. Individuals with type 1 diabetes displayed fewer insertions and more deletions at VDJ junctions. PCR might pick shorter templates more often, in the same way for patients and controls.

Reverse transcription of all isolated RNA meant that expressed TCRB transcripts were sequenced. Repertoires were generated with immunoSEQ multiplex PCR, while TCRdb's copy carries only in-frame clones and drops some. Of more than 60,000 clones listed, over 50% are singletons. Post-sort purity exceeded 95% for all sorted populations. With V trimmed by 1 base and J by 3 bases, 12 bases remained unmatched. CDR3 length equals 17 residues. CDR1 SGHTA and CDR2 FQGTGA come from the germline V gene. On this clone itself: Its antigen is undetermined.

V and J are TRBV7-3 and TRBJ2-7; 7 bases line up with TRBD1. The receptor comes from a woman aged 18-29 years in good health. The sample comprised Tregs from blood. In nucleotides, the CDR3 is TGTGCCAGCAGCTTAATAGGTTGGGACAGCGTGTACTACGAGCAGTACTTC. It translates to CASSLIGWDSVYYEQYF.